Below are 29 T cell receptor beta chains sequenced from a single sample in a study of blood T cell repertoires in COVID-19. The repertoire was sequenced with immunoSEQ multiplex PCR; TCRdb's copy has only in-frame clones and lacks some. This sample has roughly 410,000 clones, with 89% found just once. Sequenced input: peripheral blood. All receptors derive from a man in his forties with acute or convalescent COVID-19.

This clone has more than one count but fewer than ten. This rearrangement joins TRBV5-5 to TRBJ1-5; D gene ambiguous. The CDR3 has 14 amino acids. Germline values: CDR1 SGHKS, CDR2 YYEKEE (reference sequence). With 0 bases removed from V and 7 bases from J, the gap between germline ends came to 11 bases. As DNA, the CDR3 is TGTGCCAGCAGCTTGGCCGGGGTTAGGCAGCCCCAGCATTTT. It encodes CASSLAGVRQPQHF.

This clone was observed once. This chain connects TRBV19 to TRBJ1-2, with 8 nucleotides matching TRBD1. Germline CDR1 LNHDA, CDR2 SQIVND (reference sequence). The V segment lost 2 bases and the J segment 6 bases; nucleotides outside the gene matches: 11. This CDR3 has 16 residues. CDR3: CASSIPGQVPLDGYTF. The CDR3 bases are TGTGCCAGTAGTATACCGGGACAGGTTCCTTTGGATGGCTACACCTTC.

The rearrangement uses TRBV19 and TRBJ1-1, with D unresolved. Trimming took 4 bases from V and 4 from J, leaving 25 bases between them. CDR1 is LNHDA, CDR2 SQIVND, per germline (reference sequence). CDR3 length equals 18 residues. This chain's CDR3 is CASSSSREMNSLGTEAFF. The CDR3 DNA follows: TGTGCCAGTAGTAGCTCTCGAGAAATGAATTCTCTTGGCACTGAAGCTTTCTTT.

This chain links TRBV19 with TRBJ1-2, with D maybe TRBD1 (5 bases). The CDR3 length is 14 residues. Trimming removed 6 bases at V and 2 bases at J, with 13 bases between. CDR1 is LNHDA and CDR2 is SQIVND in the germline V gene (reference sequence). In DNA, the CDR3 is TGTGCCAGTAGATTCCAACAGGAGAACTATGGCTACACCTTC. Encoded protein: CASRFQQENYGYTF.

This clone was recorded at least ten times. This chain links TRBV7-3 with TRBJ1-2; the D gene is possibly TRBD1 (5 bases). The CDR3 spans 13 residues. V gave up 3 bases and J gave up 6 bases, with 11 bases separating them. Germline V gene data show CDR1 as SGHTA and CDR2 as FQGTGA. The CDR3 bases are TGTGCCAGCAGCTTGGTCCGGGGGGATGGCTACACCTTC. Translating gives CASSLVRGDGYTF.

The chain recombines TRBV3-1 (or the pseudogene TRBV3-2) with TRBJ2-7; possibly TRBD1 for D (6 bases). The CDR3 has 15 amino acids. CDR1 and CDR2 from the germline V gene are LGHDT and YNNKEL (reference sequence). V was trimmed by 0 bases and J by 7 bases, leaving 16 bases between them. The CDR3 region is CASSQDTAGGREQYF. Written as DNA, the CDR3 is TGTGCCAGCAGCCAAGATACGGCTGGGGGCCGGGAGCAGTACTTC.

The rearrangement links TRBV4-1 to TRBJ1-5, with 8 bases fitting TRBD1. The V and J ends lost 7 bases and 4 bases, in that order; junction bases with no gene match: 9. This CDR3 is built from 15 residues. Germline V gene data show CDR1 as MGHRA and CDR2 as YSYEKL. CDR3 protein: CASTLGQGSNQPQHF. The CDR3 region has the DNA TGCGCCAGCACCCTCGGACAGGGTAGTAATCAGCCCCAGCATTTT.

In regard to this clone: The sample has other DNA sequences that encode this CDR3 too. The rearrangement joins TRBV4-3 to TRBJ2-1, with TRBD1 as a possible D gene (6 bases). The CDR3 is 15 residues long. In germline, CDR1 is LGHNA, CDR2 YSLEER. The ends were cut back, 1 base at V and 1 base at J, with 8 bases in the middle. DNA of the CDR3: TGCGCCAGCAGCCAAGGGACAGCGTCCTACAATGAGCAGTTCTTC. Translated: CASSQGTASYNEQFF.

V usage is TRBV7-8 and J usage is TRBJ2-3; 10 bases line up with TRBD2. J lost 0 bases, V lost 1 base, and 1 base had no gene match. Germline V gene lookup returns CDR1 SGHVS and CDR2 FQNEAQ. CDR3 length equals 16 residues. CDR3 DNA: TGTGCCAGCAGCTTAGTAGCGGGGGGCAGCACAGATACGCAGTATTTT. Residues: CASSLVAGGSTDTQYF.

This chain links TRBV9 with TRBJ1-1; 10 bases agree with TRBD1. From germline, CDR1 is SGDLS and CDR2 YYNGEE. Trimming took 0 bases from V and 0 from J; bases not matched to a gene: 8. The CDR3 contains 18 residues. Here the CDR3 reads CASSVVPGQGSMNTEAFF. The CDR3 region has the DNA TGTGCCAGCAGCGTAGTGCCGGGACAGGGGTCCATGAACACTGAAGCTTTCTTT.

The V call is TRBV25-1, the J call TRBJ2-5, with a possible D match to TRBD1 (5 bases). Trimming shortened V by 4 bases and J by 3 bases, and 12 bases separated the two germline ends. The CDR3 extends over 14 amino acids. The germline gives CDR1 MGHDK, CDR2 SYGVNS. The CDR3, as DNA: TGTGCCAGCAGTGCAGCAGGACATAAAGAGACCCAGTACTTC. It codes for CASSAAGHKETQYF.

The chain employs TRBV7-2 and TRBJ1-1; D gene uncertain. The CDR3 spans 14 residues. The germline gives CDR1 SGHTA, CDR2 FQGNSA. Between the trimmed V and J ends, which lost 2 bases and 1 base, there was a span of 8 bases. The CDR3 bases are TGTGCCAGCAGCTTACTTCCGGGGAACACTGAAGCTTTCTTT. It yields the protein CASSLLPGNTEAFF. Combining the CDR3 with reference TRBV7-2 and TRBJ1-1 gives the whole variable domain GAGVSQSPSNKVTEKGKDVELRCDPISGHTALYWYRQSLGQGLEFLIYFQGNSAPDKSGLPSDRFSAERTGGSVSTLTIQRTQQEDSAVYLCASSLLPGNTEAFFGQGTRLTVV.

This chain uses TRBV7-8 with TRBJ1-3, with TRBD1 matching over 9 bases. This CDR3 has 15 residues. V was clipped by 5 bases and J by 6 bases; unmatched bases: 8. Germline V gives CDR1 SGHVS, CDR2 FQNEAQ. The CDR3, as DNA: TGTGCCAGCAGCCCGTGGGACAGGGAGGCAAACACCATATATTTT. Translation gives CASSPWDREANTIYF.

Regarding this clone: Other DNA sequences in the same sample also yield this CDR3. V and J are TRBV24-1 and TRBJ2-2, with 12 bases aligning to TRBD2. The CDR3 covers 16 residues. J lost 4 bases, V lost 4 bases, and 3 bases had no gene match. CDR1 and CDR2 (germline): KGHDR, SFDVKD. The CDR3 DNA reads TGTGCCACCAGTGAACCGACTAGCGGGAGCACCGGGGAGCTGTTTTTT. Encoded protein: CATSEPTSGSTGELFF.

This clone was observed a handful of times. Different DNA sequences within this sample yield the same CDR3. This chain joins TRBV9 and TRBJ2-3; 8 bases map to TRBD1. The CDR3 extends over 14 amino acids. V shed 2 bases and J 4 bases; nucleotides not matched to a gene: 3. Germline V CDR1 and CDR2: SGDLS, YYNGEE. The DNA for the CDR3 is TGTGCCAGCAGCGTCCAGGGGGCCGCAGATACGCAGTATTTT. Amino acid sequence: CASSVQGAADTQYF. Supplemented by reference TRBV9 and TRBJ2-3, the full variable domain reads DSGVTQTPKHLITATGQRVTLRCSPRSGDLSVYWYQQSLDQGLQFLIQYYNGEERAKGNILERFSAQQFPDLHSELNLSSLELGDSALYFCASSVQGAADTQYFGPGTRLTVL.

This chain connects TRBV7-6 to TRBJ1-5; D perhaps matches TRBD1 (5 bases). The CDR3 extends over 14 amino acids. CDR1 and CDR2 from the germline V gene are SGHVS and FNYEAQ. The V and J ends lost 3 bases and 5 bases respectively, with 11 bases between them. Written as DNA, the CDR3 is TGTGCCAGCAGCTTCCTGGGGCCTTATCAGCCCCAGCATTTT. It encodes CASSFLGPYQPQHF.

The chain has TRBV19 and TRBJ1-2; D gene ambiguous. V was pared by 8 bases and J by 4 bases, with 14 bases between. CDR1 is LNHDA, CDR2 SQIVND, per germline (reference sequence). The CDR3 has 13 amino acids. CDR3 region: CASHPSGSYGYTF. The DNA of the CDR3 is TGTGCCAGTCACCCCTCGGGTTCCTATGGCTACACCTTC. Looking up the rest from reference TRBV19 and TRBJ1-2 gives the full variable domain: DGGITQSPKYLFRKEGQNVTLSCEQNLNHDAMYWYRQDPGQGLRLIYYSQIVNDFQKGDIAEGYSVSREKKESFPLTVTSAQKNPTAFYLCASHPSGSYGYTFGSGTRLTVV.

This sequence joins TRBV7-3 and TRBJ2-1; TRBD2 matches 7 bases. V shed 5 bases and J 10 bases; nucleotides not matched to a gene: 5. CDR1 and CDR2 (germline): SGHTA, FQGTGA. The CDR3 extends over 12 amino acids. The CDR3 here is CASSTWGGEQFF. CDR3 coding DNA: TGTGCCAGCAGCACGTGGGGAGGGGAGCAGTTCTTC.

This clone was counted only a few times. The CDR3: CASSLTPGKEGEQYF. CDR3 nucleotide sequence: TGTGCCAGCAGCTTGACGCCAGGGAAGGAGGGCGAGCAGTACTTC. The rearrangement uses TRBV7-2 and TRBJ2-7; D is possibly TRBD2 (6 bases). CDR3 length equals 15 residues. Per the germline V gene, CDR1 is SGHTA and CDR2 is FQGNSA. V was cut by 3 bases and J by 6 bases, with 18 bases left in between.

The rearrangement links TRBV19 to TRBJ1-1, with D perhaps matching TRBD1 (6 bases). CDR1 is LNHDA, CDR2 SQIVND, per germline (reference sequence). The CDR3 runs 14 residues. The V and J ends lost 5 bases and 5 bases respectively, with 15 bases between them. CDR3 nucleotide sequence: TGTGCCAGTAGTTTTCGGGGGGCGCCAACTGAAGCTTTCTTT. This encodes CASSFRGAPTEAFF.

The V gene is TRBV6-5, the J gene TRBJ1-2; tentatively, D is TRBD1 (5 bases). Trimming pared 5 bases from V and 3 bases from J, leaving 10 bases between. Germline V gene sequence: CDR1 MNHEY, CDR2 SVGAGI. The CDR3 loop spans 13 amino acids. The CDR3 nucleotides read TGTGCCAGCAGTCCTTCAGGGTACTATGGCTACACCTTC. Protein product: CASSPSGYYGYTF.

This CDR3 reads CATRWGANEKLFF. CDR3 nucleotide sequence: TGTGCCACCCGCTGGGGGGCTAATGAAAAACTGTTTTTT. The chain employs TRBV28 and TRBJ1-4, with D perhaps TRBD1 (5 bases). Trimming pared 10 bases from V and 3 bases from J, leaving 12 bases between. There are 13 residues in the CDR3. Germline V gene data show CDR1 as MDHEN and CDR2 as SYDVKM.

Regarding this clone: Other DNA variants within this sample encode the same CDR3. The rearrangement joins TRBV9 to TRBJ2-7; 14 bases map to TRBD2. The CDR3 sequence is 15 residues long. The V segment lost 2 bases and the J segment 3 bases; nucleotides outside the gene matches: 1. The germline CDR1 and CDR2 sequences are SGDLS and YYNGEE. CDR3 nucleotide sequence: TGTGCCAGCAGCGTCGGGACTAGCGGGAGCTACGAGCAGTACTTC. This encodes CASSVGTSGSYEQYF.

The genes are TRBV5-5 and TRBJ1-1; 7 nucleotides match TRBD1. J lost 4 bases, V lost 0 bases, and 9 bases had no gene match. Germline V gives CDR1 SGHKS, CDR2 YYEKEE (reference sequence). The CDR3 loop spans 16 amino acids. This chain's CDR3 is CASSLAFSTGLTEAFF. The CDR3 region has the DNA TGTGCCAGCAGCTTGGCATTTTCGACAGGGCTCACTGAAGCTTTCTTT.

The chain combines TRBV27 with TRBJ2-5; possible D gene TRBD2, 5 bases. The CDR3 is 16 amino acids. The germline gives CDR1 MNHEY, CDR2 SMNVEV (reference sequence). Between the trimmed V and J ends, which lost 6 bases and 2 bases, there was a span of 19 bases. Here the CDR3 DNA reads TGTGCCAGCAGAACTTTCCCGGGATCGACTCAAGAGACCCAGTACTTC. Its translation is CASRTFPGSTQETQYF.

V and J are TRBV5-4 and TRBJ2-7; 7 bases map to TRBD1. V lost 4 bases to trimming and J lost 2 bases; unmatched junction nucleotides: 6. The CDR3 runs 14 residues. CDR1 and CDR2 (germline): SGHNT, YYREEE (reference sequence). Here the CDR3 DNA reads TGTGCCAGCAGCCCCCGGGACAGCACCTACGAGCAGTACTTC. It is translated as CASSPRDSTYEQYF.

This clone occurred once. The V and J genes are TRBV5-1 and TRBJ1-3; D unresolved. From germline, CDR1 is SGHRS and CDR2 YFSETQ. The CDR3 sequence is 13 residues long. Between the trimmed V and J ends, which lost 5 bases and 6 bases, there was a span of 12 bases. The CDR3 DNA reads TGCGCCAGCAGTTCCCTACCCGAAAACACCATATATTTT. It is translated as CASSSLPENTIYF.

The V gene is TRBV4-1, the J gene TRBJ1-4; D is unclear. The germline gives CDR1 MGHRA, CDR2 YSYEKL. The V and J ends lost 0 bases and 5 bases respectively, with 10 bases between them. The CDR3 contains 15 residues. CDR3 bases: TGCGCCAGCAGCCAAGATGTTGTAGAAAATGAAAAACTGTTTTTT. Protein sequence: CASSQDVVENEKLFF.

This clone came up a few times. Here the CDR3 DNA reads TGTGCCAGTAGTATAGATGCACTAGCGCAAGCCTACAATGAGCAGTTCTTC. Residues: CASSIDALAQAYNEQFF. This chain links TRBV19 with TRBJ2-1, with 7 bases fitting TRBD2. Trimming cost V 0 bases and J 2 bases; bases outside gene matches: 7. The V gene's germline CDR1 is LNHDA and CDR2 SQIVND (reference sequence). This CDR3 has 17 amino acids.